Included here is one T cell receptor (beta chain) sequence, with context. As yet, its antigen is unknown. TEMRA cells were FACS-enriched, unlike CD8+ and CD4+ T cells, which were negatively isolated. This entry comes from a study of CD8 T cells in Susac syndrome. General study findings and limits: It was acknowledged by the study that relatively few individuals were included in its TCR sequencing and HLA analysis.

Trimming stripped 6 bases from V and 6 bases from J, with 35 bases between. This CDR3 comprises 19 residues. The germline V gene encodes CDR1 SQVTM and CDR2 ANQGSEA. RNA in amounts of roughly 0.45 to 1 ug was reverse transcribed with random hexamers. An immunoSEQ multiplex PCR generated amplified TCR beta CDR3 products spanning 54 Vbeta and 13 Jbeta. A single record per CDR3 protein comes from TCRdb applying MiXCR to the immunoSEQ multiplex PCR reads. The data contain 250,000 to 350,000 distinct CDR3 sequences, around 92% of them singletons. The sequencing input was CD4+ T cells from PBMCs. The receptor's source is a human donor with multiple sclerosis. The chain couples TRBV29-1 to TRBJ1-1; D gene unclear. CDR3 DNA sequence: TGCAGCGTCGACCAACTGTTTCCCGTGGGCAGGTGGGGTAGGGCTGAAGCTTTCTTT. It yields the protein CSVDQLFPVGRWGRAEAFF.